The clone carrying this T cell receptor beta chain showed up just once. This entry is derived from a study of blood T cell repertoires in COVID-19. Looking at the study overall: Collection of acute and convalescent COVID-19 samples took place in the United States, Italy and Spain.

V lost 6 bases to trimming and J lost 7 bases; unmatched junction nucleotides: 5. This CDR3 comprises 15 residues. Per the germline V gene, CDR1 is MNHEY and CDR2 is SVGAGI. Seattle's enrolled individuals joined amid active infection and were then monitored longitudinally. Authors' data handling: Reference gene primer amplification gave estimated nucleated cell counts. Data came from immunoSEQ multiplex PCR; TCRdb stores just in-frame clones and leaves some out. V and J calls and clone size are given by that table; D and trimming were obtained from the DNA. The top ten hold 9.5% to 13% of the sample, which has around 260,000 clones, about 90% seen once.

This chain links TRBV6-5 with TRBJ2-1, with TRBD2 identical over 14 bases. The receptor was derived from a woman in her 70s with COVID-19, enrolled during active disease. Sequencing input: peripheral blood. This CDR3 reads CASRRLAGGLNEQFF. CDR3 bases: TGTGCCAGCAGAAGACTAGCGGGAGGGCTGAATGAGCAGTTCTTC.